This TCR beta chain originates from a study of shared clonotypes between healthy human individuals. Some clones are missing from TCRdb's copy, which holds only in-frame ones; the method was immunoSEQ multiplex PCR. The sample has more than 1.2 million clones; 98% are singletons. V was pared by 9 bases and J by 3 bases, with 14 bases between. There are 14 residues in the CDR3. Germline-derived CDR1 and CDR2 are MNHNS and SASEGT. The V and J genes are TRBV6-1 and TRBJ2-2; D not resolved. The sequence was obtained from a man in his thirties or forties in good health. The sequenced sample consisted of naive CD4+ T cells sorted from blood. Subset in this sample: CD45RA+ positively selected. The CDR3 region has the DNA TGTGCCAGTACCGTAGACTTGTACACCGGGGAGCTGTTTTTT. This encodes CASTVDLYTGELFF.